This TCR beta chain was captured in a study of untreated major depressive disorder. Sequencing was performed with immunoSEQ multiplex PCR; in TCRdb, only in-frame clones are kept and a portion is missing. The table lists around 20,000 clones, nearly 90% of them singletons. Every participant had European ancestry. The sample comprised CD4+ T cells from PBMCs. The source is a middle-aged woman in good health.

Here the CDR3 reads CASKGGSSNSPLHF. The CDR3 DNA reads as TGTGCCAGCAAAGGGGGAAGTTCAAATTCACCCCTCCACTTT. V and J are TRBV2 and TRBJ1-6; TRBD1 is a possible D gene (6 bases). The CDR3 covers 14 residues. Germline-derived CDR1 and CDR2 are SNHLY and FYNNEI. Trimming cost V 7 bases and J 7 bases, with 14 bases left between them.